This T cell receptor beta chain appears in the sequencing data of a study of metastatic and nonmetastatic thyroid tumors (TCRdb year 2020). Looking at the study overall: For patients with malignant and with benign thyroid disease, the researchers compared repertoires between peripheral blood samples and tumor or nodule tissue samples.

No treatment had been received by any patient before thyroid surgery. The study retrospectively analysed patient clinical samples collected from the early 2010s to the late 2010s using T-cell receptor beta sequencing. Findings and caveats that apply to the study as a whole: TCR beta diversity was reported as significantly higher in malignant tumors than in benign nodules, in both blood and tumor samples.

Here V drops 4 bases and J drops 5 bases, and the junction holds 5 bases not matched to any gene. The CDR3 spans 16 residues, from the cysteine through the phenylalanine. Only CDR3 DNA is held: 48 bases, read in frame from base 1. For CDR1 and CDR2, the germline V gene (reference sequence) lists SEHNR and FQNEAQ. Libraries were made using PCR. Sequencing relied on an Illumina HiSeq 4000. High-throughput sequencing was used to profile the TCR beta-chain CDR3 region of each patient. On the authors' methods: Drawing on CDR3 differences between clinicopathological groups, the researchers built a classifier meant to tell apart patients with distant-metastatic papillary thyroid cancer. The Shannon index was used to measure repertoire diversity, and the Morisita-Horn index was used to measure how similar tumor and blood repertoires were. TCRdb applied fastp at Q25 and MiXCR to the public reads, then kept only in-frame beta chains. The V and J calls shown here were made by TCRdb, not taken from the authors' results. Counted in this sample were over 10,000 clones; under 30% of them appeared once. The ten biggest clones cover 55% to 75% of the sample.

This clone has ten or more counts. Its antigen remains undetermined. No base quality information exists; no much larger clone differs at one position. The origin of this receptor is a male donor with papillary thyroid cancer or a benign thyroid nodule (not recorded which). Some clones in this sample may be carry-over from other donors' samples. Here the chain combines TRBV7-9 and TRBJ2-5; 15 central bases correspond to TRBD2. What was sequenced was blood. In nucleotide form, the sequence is TGTGCCAGCAGCTGGACTAGCGGGGGGGCTGAGGAGACCCAGTACTTC. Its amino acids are CASSWTSGGAEETQYF.